The sequence of this T cell receptor beta chain was determined in a study of cytomegalovirus exposure and HLA in healthy donors. Study summary: In terms of ancestry, the Caucasian-associated cluster contained about 81% of the approximately 430 genotyped donors.

V dropped 1 base and J dropped 11; count of bases not matched to a gene: 18. CDR3 length: 16 amino acids. Germline assignment: CDR1 SQVTM and CDR2 ANQGSEA. Study results and caveats: The productive fraction for most TCR beta V segments was about 87% or about 30% in an earlier analysis. Further analysis, carried out later, found HLA-associated TCR beta chains more clonally expanded than equally common other chains.

In this sample, this clone turned up once. Its antigen is unknown. PCR used 60 Vbeta primers and 13 Jbeta primers. Some clones are missing from TCRdb's copy, which holds only in-frame ones; the method was immunoSEQ multiplex PCR. The table has about 250,000 clones, 80% seen once; the top ten hold about 0.3%. The sequence was obtained from a girl aged 2 to 9 in good health and CMV-seronegative. This chain connects TRBV29-1 to TRBJ1-1, with 8 bases aligning to TRBD1. Sample: PBMCs. The DNA of the CDR3 is TGCAGCGTTGAAGTGGCAGGGGGCCTTTTGTTCGGTGGGGCTTTCTTT. Protein product: CSVEVAGGLLFGGAFF.